This TCR beta chain came from a study of blood T cell repertoires in COVID-19. Turning to the study itself: Sites across the United States, Italy and Spain contributed samples from acute and convalescent COVID-19. Sources were T cells, B-cell-depleted T cells, or PBMCs; the material itself was cDNA or gDNA.

Germline CDR1 is SEHNR and CDR2 is FQNEAQ (reference sequence). V dropped 1 base and J dropped 0; count of bases not matched to a gene: 6. This CDR3 has 16 residues. Per the authors' pipeline: It was from reference gene primer amplification that nucleated cell counts were estimated. Method: immunoSEQ multiplex PCR; TCRdb's copy keeps in-frame clones and lacks some. V, J and clone size were drawn from that table, and D and trimming were deduced from the DNA. This table has about 140,000 clones, over 60% appearing once. Sequencing used peripheral blood. The V call is TRBV7-9, the J call TRBJ2-7; 7 positions match TRBD2. The sequence came from an elderly woman with active or convalescent COVID-19. CDR3 sequence reads: CASSLEVGGFSYEQYF. The CDR3 bases are TGTGCCAGCAGCTTAGAGGTGGGGGGGTTCTCCTACGAGCAGTACTTC.